Listed here are 2 T cell receptor beta chains from one sample, sequenced in a study of cytomegalovirus exposure and HLA in healthy donors. The protocol was immunoSEQ multiplex PCR, while the TCRdb copy is restricted to in-frame clones and leaves out a portion. The sample lists some 150,000 clones, 88% occurring once. Sequencing used PBMCs. The receptors stem from a man aged 18 to 30 in good health and CMV-seronegative.

CDR3 in amino acids: CASSQGMGGYTF. The CDR3 coding sequence is TGTGCCAGCAGTCAGGGAATGGGTGGCTACACCTTC. The chain links TRBV6-6 to TRBJ1-2, with a tentative D call TRBD1 (5 bases). Per the germline V gene, CDR1 is MNHNY and CDR2 is SVGAGI (reference sequence). This CDR3 comprises 12 residues. The V end was cut by 5 bases, the J end by 7 bases, with 11 bases between.

CDR3 in DNA: TGCGCCAGCAGTGAAAACTCCCGCGGGGAGACCCAGTACTTC. Translating gives CASSENSRGETQYF. This chain joins TRBV10-1 and TRBJ2-5; D is possibly TRBD2 (5 bases). Trimming cost V 3 bases and J 5 bases, with 13 bases left between them. There are 14 residues in the CDR3. The V gene's germline CDR1 is WNHNN and CDR2 SYGVQD (reference sequence).